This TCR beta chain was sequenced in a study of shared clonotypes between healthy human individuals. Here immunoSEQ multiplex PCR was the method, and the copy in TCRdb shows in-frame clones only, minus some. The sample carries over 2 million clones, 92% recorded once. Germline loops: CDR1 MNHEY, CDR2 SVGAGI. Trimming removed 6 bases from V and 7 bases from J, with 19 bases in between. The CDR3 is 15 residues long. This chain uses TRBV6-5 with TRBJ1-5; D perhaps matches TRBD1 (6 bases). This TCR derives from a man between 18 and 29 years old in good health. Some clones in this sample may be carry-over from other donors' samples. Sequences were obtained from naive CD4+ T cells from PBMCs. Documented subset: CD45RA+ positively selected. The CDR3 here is CASRQTSRGGQPQHF. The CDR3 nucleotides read TGTGCCAGCAGGCAGACGAGCAGGGGAGGCCAGCCCCAGCATTTT.